Presented here are 22 T cell receptor beta chains from one specimen sequenced in a study of blood T cell repertoires in COVID-19. TCRdb's copy holds only in-frame clones and misses some; the assay was immunoSEQ multiplex PCR. The sample includes 250,000 to 300,000 clones, approximately 91% of them seen just once. Sample: peripheral blood. The receptors come from a woman between 40 and 55 years old who had recovered from COVID-19.

The V call is TRBV28, the J call TRBJ1-6, with 7 bases lining up with TRBD1. V gave up 6 bases and J gave up 6 bases; unmatched junction bases: 5. The CDR3 has 14 amino acids. In germline, CDR1 is MDHEN, CDR2 SYDVKM. CDR3: CASRPGQFNSPLHF. CDR3 DNA sequence: TGTGCCAGCAGACCGGGACAGTTTAATTCACCCCTCCACTTT.

This clone was picked up a small number of times. The chain links TRBV28 to TRBJ2-7; 8 nucleotides align to TRBD2. After removal of 7 bases from V and 6 bases from J, the junction contained 14 bases not matched to a gene. CDR1 MDHEN and CDR2 SYDVKM come from the germline V gene. The CDR3 length is 15 residues. Here the CDR3 reads CASTAAGTSEGEQYF. CDR3 nucleotides: TGTGCCAGCACCGCAGCCGGGACTAGTGAGGGCGAGCAGTACTTC. Variable domain in full (rest from reference TRBV28 and TRBJ2-7): DVKVTQSSRYLVKRTGEKVFLECVQDMDHENMFWYRQDPGLGLRLIYFSYDVKMKEKGDIPEGYSVSREKKERFSLILESASTNQTSMYLCASTAAGTSEGEQYFGPGTRLTVT.

The chain recombines TRBV12-3 or TRBV12-4 with TRBJ1-2; perhaps TRBD1 as D (6 bases). With 6 bases removed from V and 5 bases from J, the gap between germline ends came to 13 bases. The CDR3 loop spans 13 amino acids. The CDR3 coding sequence is TGTGCCAGCAGCCCTGGGACAATTTATGGCTACACCTTC. It codes for CASSPGTIYGYTF.

The chain is built from TRBV3-1 (or the pseudogene TRBV3-2) and TRBJ2-3; TRBD2 aligns across 9 bases. The V segment lost 4 bases and the J segment 2 bases; nucleotides outside the gene matches: 7. Germline-derived CDR1 and CDR2 are LGHDT and YNNKEL (reference sequence). This CDR3 is built from 16 residues. The CDR3 spells CASSLTRTSATDTQYF. The CDR3 region has the DNA TGTGCCAGCAGCCTAACCCGGACTAGCGCCACAGATACGCAGTATTTT.

This chain joins TRBV10-3 and TRBJ2-5, with 7 bases that match TRBD1. The CDR3 consists of 14 residues. V lost 5 bases, J lost 5 bases, and 8 bases stayed unmatched. Looked up from germline, CDR1 is ENHRY and CDR2 is SYGVKD. CDR3: CAISPGTERETQYF. The CDR3 DNA reads TGTGCCATCAGTCCCGGGACAGAGAGGGAGACCCAGTACTTC.

The chain recombines TRBV6-6 with TRBJ2-1, with D possibly being TRBD1 (6 bases). CDR1 and CDR2 (germline): MNHNY, SVGAGI (reference sequence). The CDR3 has 13 amino acids. Trimming took 8 bases from V and 12 from J, leaving 20 bases between them. Written as DNA, the CDR3 is TGTGCCAGCTGCCTCGAGGGGGAAATTAGGCAGTTCTTC. Translation: CASCLEGEIRQFF.

The gene calls are TRBV7-3 and TRBJ2-6; 8 nucleotides align to TRBD1. CDR3 length equals 18 residues. The trim removed 5 bases at V and 0 bases at J, leaving 9 bases unmatched. Per the germline V gene, CDR1 is SGHTA and CDR2 is FQGTGA. The CDR3 DNA is TGTGCCAGCAGCCTGTTTGGACAGGGCCACTCTGGGGCCAACGTCCTGACTTTC. This translates into CASSLFGQGHSGANVLTF.

V and J are TRBV7-9 and TRBJ1-6; 7 bases line up with TRBD1. Trimming removed 5 bases from V and 9 bases from J; junction bases left unmatched: 1. The CDR3 consists of 12 residues. Germline assignment: CDR1 SEHNR and CDR2 FQNEAQ (reference sequence). CDR3 amino acids: CASSDRVSPLHF. The CDR3 bases are TGTGCCAGCAGCGACAGGGTTTCACCCCTCCACTTT. The entire variable domain, with the rest obtained from reference TRBV7-9 and TRBJ1-6, is as follows: DTGVSQNPRHKITKRGQNVTFRCDPISEHNRLYWYRQTLGQGPEFLTYFQNEAQLEKSRLLSDRFSAERPKGSFSTLEIQRTEQGDSAMYLCASSDRVSPLHFGNGTRLTVT.

A single count supports this clone. This rearrangement joins TRBV11-1 to TRBJ2-7; 8 bases agree with TRBD2. The CDR3 totals 14 residues. Germline V gene sequence: CDR1 SGHAT, CDR2 FQDESV (reference sequence). The junction had 8 bases not matched to a gene; V was cut back by 5 bases and J by 5 bases. CDR3 bases: TGTGCCAGCAGCCCGGGAGGGGGGTTGGACGAGCAGTACTTC. This codes for CASSPGGGLDEQYF.

V and J are TRBV30 and TRBJ2-7; 8 bases are a match to TRBD2. CDR3 length: 15 amino acids. V dropped 1 base and J dropped 0; count of bases not matched to a gene: 5. Germline V CDR1 and CDR2: GTSNPN, SVGIG (reference sequence). The CDR3, as DNA: TGTGCCTGGAGTGGCATAGCGGGGAACTCCTACGAGCAGTACTTC. The encoded protein is CAWSGIAGNSYEQYF.

V and J are TRBV19 and TRBJ2-2; D not certain. The CDR3 sequence is 13 residues long. Trimming removed 7 bases from V and 5 bases from J, with 11 bases in between. Germline-derived CDR1 and CDR2 are LNHDA and SQIVND (reference sequence). In DNA, the CDR3 is TGTGCCAGTAATGGGCGTCCGACCGGGGAGCTGTTTTTT. Translation: CASNGRPTGELFF.

This chain joins TRBV6-5 and TRBJ2-1; a weak D match, TRBD2 (6 bases). The germline V gene encodes CDR1 MNHEY and CDR2 SVGAGI. Trimming removed 2 bases at V and 7 bases at J, with 6 bases between. CDR3 length: 12 residues. The CDR3 DNA reads as TGTGCCAGCAGTTACGGGGGGAATGAGCAGTTCTTC. Translating it yields CASSYGGNEQFF.

The chain recombines TRBV3-1 (or the pseudogene TRBV3-2) with TRBJ1-4, with 7 bases matching TRBD1. CDR1 is LGHDT, CDR2 YNNKEL, per germline (reference sequence). The junction had 2 bases not matched to a gene; V was cut back by 2 bases and J by 5 bases. The CDR3 extends over 14 amino acids. Written as DNA, the CDR3 is TGTGCCAGCAGCCAAACGACAGGGAATGAAAAACTGTTTTTT. Its protein product is CASSQTTGNEKLFF.

The chain couples TRBV24-1 to TRBJ1-1; D unresolved. V lost 0 bases, J lost 1 base, and 17 bases lay in between. The CDR3 contains 18 residues. CDR1 and CDR2 from the germline V gene are KGHDR and SFDVKD. CDR3 nucleotide sequence: TGTGCCACCAGTGATTTGGTCTTCCGAGGTGCCCCGAACACTGAAGCTTTCTTT. This gives the protein CATSDLVFRGAPNTEAFF.

The chain couples TRBV18 to TRBJ2-1, with TRBD2 matching over 12 bases. J lost 7 bases, V lost 3 bases, and 4 bases had no gene match. CDR3 length: 15 amino acids. Germline lookup yields CDR1 KGHSH and CDR2 LQKENI. The CDR3 region is CASSPQTSGRNEQFF. The CDR3 DNA sequence: TGTGCCAGCTCACCCCAGACTAGCGGGAGAAATGAGCAGTTCTTC.

The CDR3 coding sequence is TGTGCCAGCAGCAAACAGACAGGGTGGTACGAGCAGTACTTC. Its protein is CASSKQTGWYEQYF. The chain is built from TRBV28 and TRBJ2-7, with TRBD1 matching over 7 bases. This CDR3 spans 14 amino acids. V dropped 6 bases and J dropped 4; count of bases not matched to a gene: 9. The germline V gene has CDR1 MDHEN and CDR2 SYDVKM.

The chain uses TRBV5-1 and TRBJ1-4, with 7 bases matching TRBD1. There are 16 residues in the CDR3. The germline CDR1 and CDR2 sequences are SGHRS and YFSETQ. The V segment lost 1 base and the J segment 0 bases; nucleotides outside the gene matches: 3. In nucleotides, the CDR3 is TGCGCCAGCAGCTTGCAGGGGGAGGCAACTAATGAAAAACTGTTTTTT. Amino acids: CASSLQGEATNEKLFF. The variable domain in full, completed from reference TRBV5-1 and TRBJ1-4, reads KAGVTQTPRYLIKTRGQQVTLSCSPISGHRSVSWYQQTPGQGLQFLFEYFSETQRNKGNFPGRFSGRQFSNSRSEMNVSTLELGDSALYLCASSLQGEATNEKLFFGSGTQLSVL.

The chain is built from TRBV7-3 and TRBJ2-1; D call uncertain. The CDR3 extends over 15 amino acids. V was shortened by 0 bases and J by 6 bases, with 12 bases between the two germline ends. CDR1 and CDR2 (germline): SGHTA, FQGTGA. The CDR3 spells CASSLTASHGNEQFF. As DNA, the CDR3 is TGTGCCAGCAGCTTAACGGCTAGTCACGGCAATGAGCAGTTCTTC. Combining the CDR3 with reference TRBV7-3 and TRBJ2-1 gives the whole variable domain GAGVSQTPSNKVTEKGKYVELRCDPISGHTALYWYRQSLGQGPEFLIYFQGTGAADDSGLPNDRFFAVRPEGSVSTLKIQRTERGDSAVYLCASSLTASHGNEQFFGPGTRLTVL.

V is TRBV24-1 and J is TRBJ2-4; D perhaps matches TRBD1 (5 bases). Trimming removed 4 bases from V and 8 bases from J, with 11 bases in between. CDR3 size: 13 residues. Germline V CDR1 and CDR2: KGHDR, SFDVKD. CDR3 sequence reads: CATSEGALDIQYF. Here the CDR3 DNA reads TGTGCCACCAGTGAAGGGGCGCTGGACATTCAGTACTTC.

The chain joins TRBV7-2 to TRBJ1-1, with D maybe TRBD1 (6 bases). This CDR3 is 14 amino acids long. CDR1 SGHTA and CDR2 FQGNSA come from the germline V gene. V lost 1 base and J 10 bases, leaving 16 bases between the germline ends. CDR3 bases: TGTGCCAGCAGCTTAGAGGGGGGGCGGGCATCAGCTTTCTTT. Its protein product is CASSLEGGRASAFF.

The chain carries TRBV19 and TRBJ1-5, with 9 bases identical to TRBD1. This CDR3 region has 15 residues. V trimming: 5 bases; J trimming: 4 bases; junction bases outside the gene matches: 6. The V gene's germline CDR1 is LNHDA and CDR2 SQIVND (reference sequence). The CDR3 sequence: CASSVQGADNQPQHF. CDR3 in DNA: TGTGCCAGTAGTGTACAGGGGGCGGATAATCAGCCCCAGCATTTT.

The chain couples TRBV9 to TRBJ2-4; D call uncertain. Per germline, CDR1 SGDLS and CDR2 YYNGEE. Deletions cut 3 bases from V and 8 bases from J, with 15 bases between. The CDR3 length is 14 residues. The CDR3 sequence is CASSGYSFGDIQYF. The CDR3 nucleotides read TGTGCCAGCAGCGGATATAGTTTTGGAGACATTCAGTACTTC.